These 14 T cell receptor beta chains were all obtained from the same sample, sequenced in a study of T cell responses to AZD1222 COVID-19 vaccine. The data were produced by immunoSEQ multiplex PCR, yet TCRdb's version contains in-frame clones alone and is incomplete. Among 80,000 or so clones, just over 90% were seen once, and the ten largest hold less than 5.5%. Material: peripheral blood, obtained on day 0 of MenACWY control vaccination. The receptor source for this set is an adult in good health.

The chain carries TRBV29-1 and TRBJ1-1, with 9 nucleotides matching TRBD1. V lost 3 bases and J lost 3; bases outside the gene matches: 8. Germline CDR1 reads SQVTM; CDR2 reads ANQGSEA. This CDR3 has 15 amino acids. The CDR3 nucleotides are TGCAGCGTTGATGGCACAGGGGGCGGATACACTGAAGCTTTCTTT. This translates into CSVDGTGGGYTEAFF.

This clone was detected a few times. The chain has TRBV28 and TRBJ1-2, with 7 nucleotides matching TRBD1. The CDR3 is made up of 14 amino acids. Per the germline V gene, CDR1 is MDHEN and CDR2 is SYDVKM. V lost 4 bases and J lost 1; bases outside the gene matches: 3. The CDR3 is CASSSGQYNYGYTF. For the CDR3, the DNA is TGTGCCAGCAGTTCGGGACAGTATAACTATGGCTACACCTTC.

The V call is TRBV18, the J call TRBJ1-1; possible D gene TRBD1, 5 bases. Trimming removed 3 bases at V and 0 bases at J, with 14 bases between. The germline gives CDR1 KGHSH, CDR2 LQKENI. The CDR3 is 16 amino acids. CDR3 sequence (DNA): TGTGCCAGCTCACCGTCCCAGGGCACCATGAACACTGAAGCTTTCTTT. Its protein product is CASSPSQGTMNTEAFF.

V gene TRBV11-2 combines with J gene TRBJ2-5; 7 bases match TRBD2. V was clipped by 7 bases and J by 5 bases; unmatched bases: 19. The CDR3 runs 17 residues. Looked up from germline, CDR1 is SGHAT and CDR2 is FQNNGV. In DNA, the CDR3 is TGTGCCAGCACGAGGGAGGGCAGAAGGGTCGGAAGGGAGACCCAGTACTTC. Amino acids: CASTREGRRVGRETQYF.

This chain joins TRBV7-6 and TRBJ2-2; D is unclear. The V end lost 1 base, the J end lost 5 bases, and 17 bases lay between the germline ends. Germline V gene lookup returns CDR1 SGHVS and CDR2 FNYEAQ. The CDR3 covers 17 residues. The CDR3 is CASSLEKGSSGTGELFF. The CDR3 DNA reads TGTGCCAGCAGCTTAGAGAAGGGCTCGTCCGGGACCGGGGAGCTGTTTTTT.

The chain is built from TRBV29-1 and TRBJ1-2, with TRBD1 matching 9 bases. Germline CDR1 SQVTM, CDR2 ANQGSEA. The CDR3 covers 12 residues. J gave up 10 bases and V 7 bases, and 10 bases lay outside the gene matches. The CDR3 coding sequence is TGCAGCGCCGTTGAGGGGACAGGGTTCTACACCTTC. Protein sequence: CSAVEGTGFYTF.

CDR3 coding DNA: TGTGCCAGCAGCCAACCACAGGAGTTCACCTACCTAAATGAAAAACTGTTTTTT. The encoded protein is CASSQPQEFTYLNEKLFF. The chain employs TRBV14 and TRBJ1-4; D possibly corresponds to TRBD1 (5 bases). The V gene's germline CDR1 is SGHDN and CDR2 FVKESK. The CDR3 has 18 amino acids. Trimming left V 2 bases short and J 5 bases short, with 21 bases between.

This clone has just one count. The rearrangement joins TRBV27 to TRBJ1-1; maybe TRBD1 (5 bases). Germline V gene sequence: CDR1 MNHEY, CDR2 SMNVEV (reference sequence). Trimming pared 4 bases from V and 3 bases from J, leaving 15 bases between. The CDR3 extends over 15 amino acids. CDR3 sequence reads: CASSSITGLDTEAFF. CDR3 coding DNA: TGTGCCAGCAGTTCGATTACAGGATTAGACACTGAAGCTTTCTTT.

In its sample, this clone was seen once. This rearrangement joins TRBV30 to TRBJ2-7; D possibly uses TRBD1 or TRBD2 (6 bases each). V lost 4 bases, J lost 6 bases, and 13 bases lay in between. The CDR3 spans 12 residues. Germline assignment: CDR1 GTSNPN and CDR2 SVGIG (reference sequence). CDR3 nucleotide sequence: TGTGCCTGGAACGTAGGGGGGCTCGAGCAGTACTTC. It codes for CAWNVGGLEQYF.

The chain employs TRBV12-3 or TRBV12-4 and TRBJ2-7, with D unclear. The CDR3 totals 13 residues. The V end lost 4 bases, the J end lost 0 bases, and 7 bases lay between the germline ends. As DNA, the CDR3 is TGTGCCAGCAGTTCGGACGGCTCCTACGAGCAGTACTTC. Amino acids: CASSSDGSYEQYF.

This clone has a handful of counts. CDR3 sequence: CASGKRTSGNTIYF. DNA of the CDR3: TGTGCCAGCGGCAAAAGGACCTCTGGAAACACCATATATTTT. The chain links TRBV6-5 to TRBJ1-3; D remains ambiguous. Looked up from germline, CDR1 is MNHEY and CDR2 is SVGAGI. The CDR3 length is 14 residues. Trimming pared 8 bases from V and 0 bases from J, leaving 11 bases between.

The chain couples TRBV3-1 (or the pseudogene TRBV3-2) to TRBJ1-5; tentative D call: TRBD1 (5 bases). CDR1 and CDR2 (germline): LGHDT, YNNKEL (reference sequence). Trimming shortened V by 0 bases and J by 13 bases, and 19 bases separated the two germline ends. This CDR3 spans 15 amino acids. DNA for the CDR3: TGTGCCAGCAGCCAAGATGGGAACTCGGGGCAGACACAGCATTTT. Translation gives CASSQDGNSGQTQHF.

The CDR3 DNA sequence: TGTGCCAGCAGCGCACAAGAGACCCAGTACTTC. This encodes CASSAQETQYF. This chain links TRBV11-2 with TRBJ2-5, with no clear D. Trimming pared 5 bases from V and 2 bases from J, leaving 3 bases between. The CDR3 contains 11 residues. Per the germline V gene, CDR1 is SGHAT and CDR2 is FQNNGV.

The CDR3 DNA reads TGTGCCAGCAGCTTGCTGGGGGACACTGAAGCTTTCTTT. Amino acids: CASSLLGDTEAFF. V gene TRBV5-5 combines with J gene TRBJ1-1; tentative D call: TRBD1 (5 bases). CDR3 length equals 13 residues. Trimming removed 1 base at V and 3 bases at J, with 7 bases between. Germline assignment: CDR1 SGHKS and CDR2 YYEKEE (reference sequence).